The 21 T cell receptor beta chains below were found in one sample sequenced in a study of beta chain features in type 1 diabetes. Expressed TCRB transcripts were sequenced after all isolated RNA was converted to cDNA. Assay: immunoSEQ multiplex PCR; the TCRdb copy retains only in-frame clones and omits some. This table has under 800,000 clones, around 15% appearing once. The specimen sequenced was naive CD4+ T cells from blood. The receptors were sampled from a man between 18 and 35 years old in good health.

This clone was detected only a few times. CDR3 bases: TGTGCCAGCACCCAAGCGGGAGGGCCTAGGGAGCAGTACTTC. This encodes CASTQAGGPREQYF. The chain is built from TRBV6-6 and TRBJ2-7, with 10 bases aligning to TRBD2. There are 14 residues in the CDR3. V shed 7 bases and J 7 bases; nucleotides not matched to a gene: 10. Germline V gene lookup returns CDR1 MNHNY and CDR2 SVGAGI (reference sequence).

A word on this clone: Other DNA sequences from this sample encode an identical CDR3 as well. V is TRBV27 and J is TRBJ1-1; D is unclear. Trimming cost V 1 base and J 0 bases, with 3 bases left between them. The CDR3 is 13 residues long. Germline V CDR1 and CDR2: MNHEY, SMNVEV (reference sequence). The CDR3: CASSLLVNTEAFF. The DNA of the CDR3 is TGTGCCAGCAGTTTATTAGTGAACACTGAAGCTTTCTTT.

The V call is TRBV2, the J call TRBJ2-4; 9 bases match TRBD1. CDR3 length: 12 amino acids. Germline V gene sequence: CDR1 SNHLY, CDR2 FYNNEI. V trimming: 7 bases; J trimming: 12 bases; junction bases outside the gene matches: 7. CDR3 DNA sequence: TGTGCCAGCACAGGGGACAGGGTCTATCAGTACTTC. This encodes CASTGDRVYQYF.

The rearrangement uses TRBV7-2 and TRBJ1-2; D is uncertain. This CDR3 is built from 15 residues. Trimming pared 1 base from V and 5 bases from J, leaving 14 bases between. The V gene's germline CDR1 is SGHTA and CDR2 FQGNSA. The CDR3 DNA reads TGTGCCAGCAGCTTAGACGGCTCCGGTCCTTATGGCTACACCTTC. It specifies CASSLDGSGPYGYTF.

This clone appeared once. The V call is TRBV15, the J call TRBJ1-4; a possible D gene is TRBD1 (6 bases). V was clipped by 5 bases and J by 8 bases, with 9 bases between them. The CDR3 has 12 amino acids. Looked up from germline, CDR1 is LNHNV and CDR2 is YYDKDF (reference sequence). The CDR3 DNA reads TGTGCCACCAGCCGGGGGCGCGAAAAACTGTTTTTT. It encodes CATSRGREKLFF.

The chain recombines TRBV7-8 with TRBJ1-5; D perhaps matches TRBD1 (6 bases). The V gene lost 4 bases and the J gene lost 5 bases, with 15 bases spanning the gap. Germline lookup yields CDR1 SGHVS and CDR2 FQNEAQ. The CDR3 extends over 15 amino acids. CDR3 nucleotide sequence: TGTGCCAGCAGCTCCAGGTCCAGGGGTTATCAGCCCCAGCATTTT. Its protein is CASSSRSRGYQPQHF.

This clone has just a few counts. The rearrangement links TRBV2 to TRBJ2-3; no reliable D call. The ends were cut back, 6 bases at V and 6 bases at J, with 13 bases in the middle. CDR1 SNHLY and CDR2 FYNNEI come from the germline V gene. The CDR3 runs to 13 residues. In DNA form, the CDR3 reads TGTGCCAGCAGCGATGCCCGATACGATACGCAGTATTTT. This gives the protein CASSDARYDTQYF.

This chain links TRBV10-3 with TRBJ2-1, with no clear D. This CDR3 has 12 residues. The V gene lost 10 bases and the J gene lost 7 bases, with 14 bases spanning the gap. Germline CDR1 is ENHRY and CDR2 is SYGVKD. The CDR3, as DNA: TGTGCCAGCAGCCAAGCCGTTAATGAGCAGTTCTTC. This codes for CASSQAVNEQFF.

The gene calls are TRBV28 and TRBJ1-2; perhaps TRBD1 as D (5 bases). Germline V gene lookup returns CDR1 MDHEN and CDR2 SYDVKM. The V gene lost 5 bases and the J gene lost 8 bases, with 21 bases spanning the gap. The CDR3 spans 15 residues. The CDR3 bases are TGTGCCAGCAGTCCCAGGTTCGGCGGGGCGTGGGGCTACACCTTC. Translation gives CASSPRFGGAWGYTF.

V is TRBV19 and J is TRBJ2-5, with D perhaps TRBD2 (6 bases). The V gene lost 10 bases and the J gene lost 1 base, with 16 bases spanning the gap. Germline V gene sequence: CDR1 LNHDA, CDR2 SQIVND (reference sequence). The CDR3 is made up of 14 amino acids. CDR3 DNA sequence: TGTGCCACCGGGACTCCCTCCGTCCAAGAGACCCAGTACTTC. As protein: CATGTPSVQETQYF.

V usage is TRBV18 and J usage is TRBJ2-3; 8 positions match TRBD2. CDR3 length equals 14 residues. CDR1 is KGHSH and CDR2 is LQKENI in the germline V gene. V trimming: 4 bases; J trimming: 5 bases; junction bases outside the gene matches: 5. CDR3 amino acids: CASSLGLAGDTQYF. CDR3 nucleotide sequence: TGTGCCAGCTCACTTGGACTAGCAGGAGATACGCAGTATTTT.

V and J are TRBV6-5 and TRBJ2-3; 8 positions agree with TRBD1. V dropped 5 bases and J dropped 3; count of bases not matched to a gene: 4. The CDR3 runs to 14 residues. Germline V gene sequence: CDR1 MNHEY, CDR2 SVGAGI. CDR3 in amino acids: CASSRTGKTDTQYF. The CDR3 nucleotides read TGTGCCAGCAGTCGGACAGGGAAAACAGATACGCAGTATTTT.

The chain employs TRBV15 and TRBJ1-5; TRBD1 might be the D (5 bases). Germline V gene lookup returns CDR1 LNHNV and CDR2 YYDKDF (reference sequence). V was clipped by 7 bases and J by 9 bases, with 22 bases between them. There are 15 residues in the CDR3. The CDR3 region is CATKTSGTHASPQHF. The CDR3 DNA reads as TGTGCCACCAAAACTTCCGGGACTCATGCCTCGCCCCAGCATTTT.

This clone turned up a few times. The chain carries TRBV2 and TRBJ2-1; D unresolved. V dropped 3 bases and J dropped 3 bases, with 0 bases sitting between them. Germline V gene sequence: CDR1 SNHLY, CDR2 FYNNEI. The CDR3 length is 11 residues. CDR3 sequence: CASSDYNEQFF. CDR3 coding DNA: TGTGCCAGCAGTGACTACAATGAGCAGTTCTTC.

This clone was counted between two and nine times. J is TRBJ2-1 and V is TRBV7-6, with 9 bases aligning to TRBD1. The CDR3 sequence is 17 residues long. The V segment lost 2 bases and the J segment 9 bases; nucleotides outside the gene matches: 14. In germline, CDR1 is SGHVS, CDR2 FNYEAQ. The CDR3 coding sequence is TGTGCCAGCAGCTTAATTTGGACAGGGGAAAAATCAAGTGAGCAGTTCTTC. This codes for CASSLIWTGEKSSEQFF.

This clone was seen more than once but under ten times. The chain has TRBV10-3 and TRBJ1-1, with D uncertain. The CDR3 is 14 amino acids. Germline V gene lookup returns CDR1 ENHRY and CDR2 SYGVKD. The V end was cut by 8 bases, the J end by 0 bases, with 13 bases between. In DNA form, the CDR3 reads TGTGCCATCTCCGAAGTGTCAATGAACACTGAAGCTTTCTTT. The encoded protein is CAISEVSMNTEAFF.

V gene TRBV7-2 combines with J gene TRBJ2-5; D gene unclear. Germline assignment: CDR1 SGHTA and CDR2 FQGNSA. V lost 1 base and J 0 bases, leaving 12 bases between the germline ends. The CDR3 contains 16 residues. CDR3 protein: CASSLDWPEYQETQYF. Written as DNA, the CDR3 is TGTGCCAGCAGCTTAGACTGGCCAGAGTACCAAGAGACCCAGTACTTC.

This clone occurred a few times. The chain couples TRBV29-1 to TRBJ2-1; possible D gene TRBD1, 5 bases. Trimming cost V 4 bases and J 1 base, with 14 bases left between them. CDR3 length: 15 amino acids. Germline V gene lookup returns CDR1 SQVTM and CDR2 ANQGSEA. CDR3 in DNA: TGCAGCGTTGGGATGGGGTGGACATCCTACAATGAGCAGTTCTTC. Protein product: CSVGMGWTSYNEQFF.

V gene TRBV13 combines with J gene TRBJ2-3; the match to TRBD2 covers 12 bases. The CDR3 extends over 17 amino acids. J gave up 1 base and V 5 bases, and 7 bases lay outside the gene matches. Germline CDR1 PRHDT, CDR2 FYEKMQ (reference sequence). CDR3 region: CASSPTRLAGGTDTQYF. The CDR3 nucleotides are TGTGCCAGCAGCCCGACCAGACTAGCGGGGGGCACAGATACGCAGTATTTT.

This clone appeared a few times. This chain links TRBV15 with TRBJ2-1; D may be TRBD1 (6 bases). Germline V CDR1 and CDR2: LNHNV, YYDKDF (reference sequence). This CDR3 spans 16 amino acids. V shed 2 bases and J shed 8 bases, with 19 bases lying between them. The CDR3 reads CATSRRNRAGGDEQFF. DNA for the CDR3: TGTGCCACCAGCAGACGTAACAGGGCGGGTGGGGATGAGCAGTTCTTC.

This clone was counted between two and nine times. The rearrangement uses TRBV5-6 and TRBJ1-1, with D maybe TRBD1 (5 bases). The CDR3 is made up of 15 amino acids. V lost 0 bases and J 0 bases, leaving 9 bases between the germline ends. Per germline, CDR1 SGHDT and CDR2 YYEEEE. CDR3 region: CASSLARGLNTEAFF. The CDR3 nucleotides read TGTGCCAGCAGCTTGGCTCGGGGGTTGAACACTGAAGCTTTCTTT.